This is a list of T cell receptor beta chains from one sample in a study of CD8+CD57+ T cells in acquired aplastic anemia. From the reads, TCRdb called clonotypes with MiXCR, one entry per CDR3 protein. The data show fewer than 250,000 distinct CDR3 sequences, with about 53% seen just once and roughly 15% held by the top ten. The sequenced material came from sorted CD4+, CD8+, or CD8+CD57+ T cells (not recorded which) from PBMCs. Receptors originate from a human donor in good health, serving as a control. Both conserved end residues are part of each CDR3. The D gene is left open where the match is weak. Some rows have no size entry. The others give once, few or many, or a class for an expanded clone.

TRBJ1-1 | NA | TRBV7-2 | many | TGTGCCAGCAGCCCACTAATCATCTCTGAAGCTTTCTTT | CASSPLIISEAFF
TRBJ1-2 | NA | TRBV28 | NA | TGTGCCAGCAGCTTAGCTCCCCGCTCCTATGGCTACACCTTC | CASSLAPRSYGYTF
TRBJ2-3 | TRBD1 | TRBV12-3/TRBV12-4 | NA | TGTGCCAGCAGTTTATACACAGGGGTTGGGAGTGAGCAGTACTTT | CASSLYTGVGSEQYF
TRBJ2-7 | TRBD2 | TRBV6-5 | many | TGTGCCAGCAGTTACTCGAAGCGGGGGGGCGAGACCGAGCAGTACTTC | CASSYSKRGGETEQYF
TRBJ1-1 | NA | TRBV19 | NA | TGTGCCAGTAGTATGGGGCTGAAGACTGAAGCTTTCTTT | CASSMGLKTEAFF
TRBJ2-7 | NA | TRBV10-3 | NA | TGTGCCATCAGGGAACACGGATACGAGCAGTACTTC | CAIREHGYEQYF
TRBJ2-7 | NA | TRBV20-1 | NA | TGCAGCGTTGGAAGTTCTCCGGCTAGCCAATACGAGCAGTACTTC | CSVGSSPASQYEQYF
TRBJ2-7 | NA | TRBV29-1 | NA | TGCAGCGTTGAAACAGGGTCTCACGAGCAGTACTTC | CSVETGSHEQYF
TRBJ2-7 | TRBD2 | TRBV9 | NA | TGTGCCAGCAGCGTAGGAAGGACTAGCGGTCTCTACGAGCAGTACTTC | CASSVGRTSGLYEQYF
TRBJ2-7 | TRBD1 | TRBV29-1 | many | TGCAGCGTTGAAGCCCGGACAGGGAACTACGAGCAGTACTTC | CSVEARTGNYEQYF
TRBJ2-1 | TRBD1 | TRBV7-2 | many | TGTGCCAGCAGCCGCGCCGGGACAGACTACAATGAGCAGTTCTTC | CASSRAGTDYNEQFF
TRBJ2-7 | TRBD1 | TRBV19 | NA | TGTGCCAGTAGTGCCCTCATCGGACAGGACCAACCTTACGAGCAGTACTTC | CASSALIGQDQPYEQYF
TRBJ1-2 | NA | TRBV20-1 | NA | TGCAGTGCTCGAATAGAATCCGTCTATGGCTACACCTTC | CSARIESVYGYTF
TRBJ2-3 | TRBD2 | TRBV9 | NA | TGTGCCAGCAGCGTAGGTGTTGCTAGCGGGGGGGCAGATACGCAGTATTTT | CASSVGVASGGADTQYF
TRBJ2-2 | TRBD1 | TRBV2 | NA | TGTGCCAGCAGGCCCCCGGGACAGGGATTCACCGGGGAGCTGTTTTTT | CASRPPGQGFTGELFF
TRBJ1-1 | TRBD1 | TRBV7-9 | NA | TGTGCCAGCAGCCGACAGGGATGGGACACTGAAGCTTTCTTT | CASSRQGWDTEAFF
TRBJ1-4 | TRBD1 | TRBV5-1 | NA | TGCGCCAGCAGCTTGACGGGGACAGGGGGAAATGAAAAACTGTTTTTT | CASSLTGTGGNEKLFF
TRBJ1-1 | NA | TRBV13 | NA | TGTGCCAGCAGCTTAGGCTTGGGGGTGACTGAAGCTTTCTTT | CASSLGLGVTEAFF
TRBJ1-4 | NA | TRBV10-3 | NA | TGTGCCAGCATCTTCGGGCGAAATGAAAAACTGTTTTTT | CASIFGRNEKLFF
TRBJ1-5 | TRBD1 | TRBV6-9 | once | TGTGCCTGCAGTTTATTCGGGACAGGGGGGGGCAATCAGCCCCAGCATTTT | CACSLFGTGGGNQPQHF